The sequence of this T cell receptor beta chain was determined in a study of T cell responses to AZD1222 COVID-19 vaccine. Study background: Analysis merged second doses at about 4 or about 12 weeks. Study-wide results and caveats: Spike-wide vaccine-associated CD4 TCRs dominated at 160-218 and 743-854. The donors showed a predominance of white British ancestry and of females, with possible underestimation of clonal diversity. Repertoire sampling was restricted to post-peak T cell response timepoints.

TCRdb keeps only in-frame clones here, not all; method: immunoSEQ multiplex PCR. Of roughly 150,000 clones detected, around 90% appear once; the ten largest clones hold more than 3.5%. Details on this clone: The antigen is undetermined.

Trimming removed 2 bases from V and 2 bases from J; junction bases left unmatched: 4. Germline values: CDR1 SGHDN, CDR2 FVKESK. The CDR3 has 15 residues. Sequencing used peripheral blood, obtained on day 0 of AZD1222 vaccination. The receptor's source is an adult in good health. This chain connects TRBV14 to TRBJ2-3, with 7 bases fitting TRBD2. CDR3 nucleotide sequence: TGTGCCAGCAGCCAATGGGGGACTAACACAGATACGCAGTATTTT. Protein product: CASSQWGTNTDTQYF. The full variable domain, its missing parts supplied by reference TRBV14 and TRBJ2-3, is EAGVTQFPSHSVIEKGQTVTLRCDPISGHDNLYWYRRVMGKEIKFLLHFVKESKQDESGMPNNRFLAERTGGTYSTLKVQPAELEDSGVYFCASSQWGTNTDTQYFGPGTRLTVL.